The 9 T cell receptor beta chains below all came from one sample that was sequenced in a study of T-cell reconstitution after alpha-beta-depleted transplantation in children. For TCRbeta, the library was prepared with unique molecular identifiers. TCRdb fed the PCR reads into MiXCR, producing one record per CDR3 protein. The data show around 600,000 distinct CDR3 sequences, with approximately 15% seen just once and 1.1% held by the top ten. The sequenced sample was PBMCs from the stem cell graft donor, obtained from the stem cell graft. The receptor set was obtained from a human donor who donated a stem cell graft to a child with acute myeloid leukemia.

This clonotype was picked up a small number of times. The chain links TRBV7-2 to TRBJ2-3; D could derive from TRBD1 or TRBD2 (5 bases each). Germline V lookup: CDR1 SGHTA, CDR2 FQGNSA. Trimming left V 1 base short and J 9 bases short, with 17 bases between. The CDR3 spans 15 residues. This chain's CDR3 is CASSLDPGPSKTQYF. In DNA form, the CDR3 reads TGTGCCAGCAGCTTAGATCCGGGGCCTTCCAAGACGCAGTATTTT.

This clonotype has more than one count but fewer than ten. The rearrangement uses TRBV28 and TRBJ1-2; 9 bases match TRBD1. Germline V gene lookup returns CDR1 MDHEN and CDR2 SYDVKM. Germline trimming cut 2 bases from V and 4 bases from J; bases unmatched to any gene: 2. This CDR3 contains 14 residues. The chain's CDR3 is CASSLGDRVYGYTF. CDR3 in DNA: TGTGCCAGCAGTTTAGGGGACAGGGTCTATGGCTACACCTTC.

The chain combines TRBV12-3 or TRBV12-4 with TRBJ2-7; TRBD1 aligns across 8 bases. Trimming at V came to 5 bases and at J to 6 bases, leaving 6 bases not matched to a gene. This CDR3 is built from 13 residues. CDR3 DNA sequence: TGTGCCAGCAGTATAGACAGGGGAGGCGAGCAGTACTTC. Amino acid sequence: CASSIDRGGEQYF.

This clonotype was detected a few times. This chain uses TRBV7-2 with TRBJ1-2; a possible D gene is TRBD1 (6 bases). V lost 1 base and J lost 8, with 14 bases in between. Looked up from germline, CDR1 is SGHTA and CDR2 is FQGNSA. The CDR3 loop spans 14 amino acids. In DNA, the CDR3 is TGTGCCAGCAGCTTAGTGCGGGACATAAGAGGCTACACCTTC. This sequence encodes CASSLVRDIRGYTF.

This clonotype was picked up a small number of times. V usage is TRBV20-1 and J usage is TRBJ1-6, with D perhaps matching TRBD1 (5 bases). The V gene lost 4 bases and the J gene lost 6 bases, with 16 bases spanning the gap. The CDR3 consists of 15 residues. Germline V lookup: CDR1 DFQATT, CDR2 SNEGSKA (reference sequence). CDR3 residues: CSAKKGLPFNSPLHF. Here the CDR3 DNA reads TGCAGTGCTAAAAAGGGACTGCCATTTAATTCACCCCTCCACTTT.

The CDR3 nucleotides are TGTGCCAGCAGTGAAAGTGAGGGGTACGAGCAGTACGTC. Translated: CASSESEGYEQYV. The rearrangement links TRBV6-1 to TRBJ2-7; tentatively, D is TRBD1 or TRBD2 (5 bases each). Between the trimmed V and J ends, which lost 2 bases and 4 bases, there was a span of 9 bases. CDR1 and CDR2 from the germline V gene are MNHNS and SASEGT. The CDR3 is made up of 13 amino acids.

The chain uses TRBV7-2 and TRBJ2-7; 11 positions agree with TRBD2. The CDR3 loop spans 15 amino acids. V shed 5 bases, J shed 7 bases, and the junction held 10 bases outside the gene matches. Germline V CDR1 and CDR2: SGHTA, FQGNSA. CDR3 amino acids: CASSTTSGGSWEQYF. The CDR3 DNA reads TGTGCCAGCAGCACAACTAGCGGGGGATCCTGGGAGCAGTACTTC.

This clonotype was found many times. The chain links TRBV20-1 to TRBJ1-5; weak D call: TRBD1 (6 bases). In germline, CDR1 is DFQATT, CDR2 SNEGSKA (reference sequence). V lost 0 bases to trimming and J lost 5 bases, with 17 bases between them. CDR3 length: 16 residues. In DNA, the CDR3 is TGCAGTGCTAGAGATCCAATGACAGGACTCTATCAGCCCCAGCATTTT. As protein: CSARDPMTGLYQPQHF.

V is TRBV12-2 and J is TRBJ2-2; whether TRBD2, the table's D call, matches the DNA was not checked. TRBV12-2 counts as a pseudogene. The CDR3 length is 18 residues. For the CDR3, the DNA is TGTGCAAGTCGCTTCTCTAGCGGGGGGGCCAACGACACCGGGGAGCTGTTTTTT. Amino acid sequence: CASRFSSGGANDTGELFF.